This T cell receptor (beta chain) was captured in a study of technical replicates of blood from several donors. Germline V gene data show CDR1 as SGHDN and CDR2 as FVKESK. Trimming removed 0 bases from V and 0 bases from J; junction bases left unmatched: 18. The CDR3 length is 22 residues. Some clones are missing from TCRdb's copy, which holds only in-frame ones; the method was immunoSEQ multiplex PCR. This sample has about 88,000 clones; just under 95% occur once, and the top ten carry over 0.2%. This receptor was identified in a human donor in good health. The J gene is TRBJ2-2, the V gene TRBV14; 8 nucleotides align to TRBD1. Material for sequencing was T cells isolated from PBMCs. The DNA for the CDR3 is TGTGCCAGCAGCCAAGATCTCCGGCCAGGGACAGGTCACATCGCGAACACCGGGGAGCTGTTTTTT. It encodes CASSQDLRPGTGHIANTGELFF.